Following are 8 T cell receptor beta chains from one sample sequenced in a study of blood T cell repertoires in COVID-19. Clones were read by immunoSEQ multiplex PCR, and TCRdb kept only the in-frame ones, dropping some. The data show over 250,000 clones, with 88% seen just once and approximately 2% held by the top ten. The sequenced sample was PBMCs or T cells enriched from blood (not recorded which). The receptors originated from a woman aged 55-69 years in a cohort exposed to, infected with or recovered from COVID-19 (not recorded which).

The gene calls are TRBV13 and TRBJ2-1; TRBD2 aligns across 13 bases. The germline gives CDR1 PRHDT, CDR2 FYEKMQ (reference sequence). Losses at the gene ends were 4 bases for V and 7 bases for J; bases not matched to a gene: 4. The CDR3 is 15 amino acids. CDR3 sequence (DNA): TGTGCCAGCAGCTCCCCGGGACTAGCGGGAAATGAGCAGTTCTTC. Protein sequence: CASSSPGLAGNEQFF.

The J gene is TRBJ1-1, the V gene TRBV11-2; 7 bases are a match to TRBD1. Germline trimming cut 4 bases from V and 2 bases from J; bases unmatched to any gene: 4. The germline CDR1 and CDR2 sequences are SGHAT and FQNNGV. The CDR3 is 14 residues long. The CDR3 sequence: CASSSNRGNTEAFF. The CDR3, as DNA: TGTGCCAGCAGCTCCAACAGGGGTAACACTGAAGCTTTCTTT.

The chain joins TRBV10-1 to TRBJ1-1, with TRBD1 matching 11 bases. The V segment lost 3 bases and the J segment 2 bases; nucleotides outside the gene matches: 8. The CDR3 totals 17 residues. The germline V gene encodes CDR1 WNHNN and CDR2 SYGVQD (reference sequence). The CDR3 bases are TGCGCCAGCAGTGACTTTATCGGACAGGGGGCCAACACTGAAGCTTTCTTT. Amino acid sequence: CASSDFIGQGANTEAFF.

This clone was counted once. The V gene is TRBV7-6, the J gene TRBJ2-6; 11 nucleotides match TRBD1. This CDR3 is 18 amino acids long. Per germline, CDR1 SGHVS and CDR2 FNYEAQ. V lost 5 bases to trimming and J lost 1 base; unmatched junction nucleotides: 7. For the CDR3, the DNA is TGTGCCAGCAGCCGACCCGGACAGGGGGCTTCTGGGGCCAACGTCCTGACTTTC. Translation gives CASSRPGQGASGANVLTF.

This chain connects TRBV5-6 to TRBJ1-5, with 7 nucleotides matching TRBD1. CDR3 length equals 16 residues. The J segment lost 4 bases and the V segment lost 3 bases, leaving 10 bases of the junction unmatched. Germline CDR1 SGHDT, CDR2 YYEEEE. CDR3 protein: CASSYNRGTANQPQHF. The CDR3 DNA follows: TGTGCCAGCAGCTACAACCGCGGGACAGCAAATCAGCCCCAGCATTTT. Full variable domain (missing parts from reference TRBV5-6 and TRBJ1-5): DAGVTQSPTHLIKTRGQQVTLRCSPKSGHDTVSWYQQALGQGPQFIFQYYEEEERQRGNFPDRFSGHQFPNYSSELNVNALLLGDSALYLCASSYNRGTANQPQHFGDGTRLSIL.

V is TRBV28 and J is TRBJ1-5; D gene uncertain. Germline V gives CDR1 MDHEN, CDR2 SYDVKM. This CDR3 is 19 amino acids long. The V end lost 3 bases, the J end lost 0 bases, and 21 bases lay between the germline ends. CDR3 sequence reads: CASSFSVRRRDYSNQPQHF. The CDR3 nucleotides are TGTGCCAGCAGTTTCTCTGTGAGGAGACGGGATTATAGCAATCAGCCCCAGCATTTT.

This chain uses TRBV6-5 with TRBJ2-7; 8 positions match TRBD1. CDR1 and CDR2 (germline): MNHEY, SVGAGI. With V trimmed by 3 bases and J by 6 bases, 7 bases remained unmatched. There are 14 residues in the CDR3. The CDR3: CASSYSQGVFEQYF. DNA of the CDR3: TGTGCCAGCAGTTATTCACAGGGGGTCTTCGAGCAGTACTTC.

This chain connects TRBV7-9 to TRBJ2-2, with D tentatively TRBD2 (6 bases). The germline V gene encodes CDR1 SEHNR and CDR2 FQNEAQ (reference sequence). The V end lost 1 base, the J end lost 3 bases, and 12 bases lay between the germline ends. There are 16 residues in the CDR3. The CDR3 coding sequence is TGTGCCAGCAGCTTAGTAATTAGCGGCCACACCGGGGAGCTGTTTTTT. Translation: CASSLVISGHTGELFF.